This TCR beta chain is drawn from a study of shared clonotypes between healthy human individuals (dated by TCRdb to about 2020). About the study as a whole: The cohort included three men and a couple of women between 18 and 49 years of age. Per donor, three plates each were used for CD4 naive and CD4 memory, two for CD8 naive, and one for CD8 memory. The study deeply sequenced blood TCR repertoires of about five healthy adults to estimate repertoire size and the extent of clonotype sharing between individuals. Different laboratories and diverse techniques were used to prepare libraries and sequence TCR repertoires, to increase sequencing depth and limit assay-specific biases. Per donor, leukapheresis produced somewhere between about 0.94 and 9 billion PBMCs.

With regard to this clone: Which antigen it targets is not known. Base qualities are missing; no much larger clone stands one base away.

TCR CDR3 regions were amplified from genomic DNA by multiplex PCR using the deep immunoSEQ assay. Genomic DNA extracted from each cell subset was distributed evenly over all wells of several immunoSEQ 96-well plates, and each plate served as one replicate. Each replicate PCR for sorted subsets received around 0.2 ug genomic DNA, equal to some 32,000 T cell genomes. Purified libraries were quantified with a Qubit 3.0 fluorometer, sized on a Bioanalyzer 2100, and re-quantified with the KAPA Library Quantification kit. A separate single-read 150-cycle Illumina NextSeq 550 flow cell was used to sequence each immunoSEQ 96-well plate. For the original study's pipeline: Because the immunoSEQ output included only junctional sequences and no quality scores, the filtering could not be the same as the filtering used for full-length reads. Sequences were annotated with PyIR, a Python wrapper for IgBLAST v1.9, and V/J genes and CDR3 were assigned using IMGT germline references. Reads with weak V/J assignments (E-value above 1e-6), missing CDR3, stop codons, out-of-frame junctions, or ambiguous translated residues were removed. V3J clonotypes were defined by identical inferred V gene, J gene, and CDR3 amino acid sequence. Percentage overlap between repertoires was computed as shared unique clonotypes divided by the size of the smaller repertoire. RTK rarefaction, the Chao1 estimator, and Recon v2.1 estimates of unobserved clonotypes were used to assess repertoire richness. Generation probabilities for all TCRbeta clonotypes obtained by the gDNA method from four donors were computed using OLGA. Imported from immuneACCESS, the table was reduced by TCRdb to in-frame sequences with V and J called. These copies leave out some clones; in studies compared against another copy, an unresolved V gene accounts for under half, and the cause of the remainder is not known. V and J calls and clone size follow that table, whereas D and trimming were derived from the DNA. Recorded for this sample are some 1,100,000 clones; about 80% of them occurred a single time. Roughly 0.56% of the sample lies in the top ten.

Donors were healthy HIV-negative adults with no recently reported acute infections or vaccinations. Every donor was a Caucasian adult residing in Nashville, Tennessee, USA. CD4+ T cells were enriched through magnetic negative selection, after which naive cells were positively selected on CD45RA and the remaining negative fraction served as the memory subset. Blood was collected by leukapheresis, and PBMCs were isolated by Ficoll-Histopaque density gradient centrifugation and then cryopreserved in liquid nitrogen vapor phase. Analytical flow cytometry was used to check the purity and quantity of each magnetically sorted T cell population. Genomic DNA was isolated from each sorted fraction and quantified by UV absorbance on a Nanodrop 2000c. Overall results and qualifications from the work: Based on pairwise subsampling, the degree of clonotype sharing among donors was expected to be affected by sequencing depth. Compared with non-shared clonotypes, the clonotypes found in all four sorted-subset donors had higher generation probabilities. Because the study included only a small number of donors, the genetic and exposure-history diversity represented was limited. When several donors were compared, the shared fraction of clonotypes was 5% to 6.5% for naive CD4, approximately 3.5% for naive CD8, 2.3% for memory CD4, and 0.35% to 0.4% for memory CD8. Sampling was restricted to blood, and TCR repertoires in tissues likely differ from the TCR repertoires found in blood. Incomplete sequencing was indicated by rarefaction of sorted-subset datasets, despite the large sequencing depth. Naive subsets generally had larger estimated clonotype richness than memory subsets did.

This sequence originates from a man between 18 and 35 years old in good health. Some clones in this sample may be carry-over from other donors' samples. The sequenced sample consisted of memory CD4+ T cells from PBMCs. The label giving this sample's cell subset or site can be read as: CD45RA-negative fraction.

The CDR3 corresponds to CASSGTSPSGNTIYF. Read as DNA, the sequence is TGTGCCAGCAGCGGCACGTCCCCCTCTGGAAACACCATATATTTT. Here the chain combines TRBV9 and TRBJ1-3; no D gene can be assigned with confidence. Including the terminal cysteine and phenylalanine, the CDR3 comprises 15 residues. CDR3 DNA is the only sequence kept; it has 45 bases, read in frame from the first base. For CDR1 and CDR2, the germline V gene lists SGDLS and YYNGEE. Deletion took 3 bases off V and 0 bases off J, with a span of 10 bases between the germline ends.